This passage covers 30 T cell receptor beta chains from one sample sequenced in a study of response to subunit inactivated influenza vaccine. TCRdb ran MiXCR on the RT-PCR reads and lists one entry per CDR3 protein. The data hold roughly 160,000 distinct CDR3 sequences, with over 8.5% observed a single time. The sequencing used CD8+ T cells sorted from PBMCs, collected around 25 months after vaccination. These receptors were collected from a man aged 50 to 69 who received an inactivated influenza vaccine.

This clonotype was observed at least ten times. V gene TRBV19 combines with J gene TRBJ2-7, with a weak D call TRBD1 (5 bases). Germline V gene data show CDR1 as LNHDA and CDR2 as SQIVND (reference sequence). The length of the CDR3 is 15 residues. V was shortened by 6 bases and J by 6 bases, with 21 bases between the two germline ends. CDR3 coding DNA: TGTGCCAGTAGCCCCTCCCAGGGCAACTATTTCGAGCAGTACTTC. Its translation is CASSPSQGNYFEQYF.

The sample holds a few counts of this clonotype. This chain connects TRBV20-1 to TRBJ2-2; possible D gene TRBD1, 6 bases. V dropped 3 bases and J dropped 1 base, with 6 bases sitting between them. The CDR3 runs to 13 residues. Germline V CDR1 and CDR2: DFQATT, SNEGSKA (reference sequence). CDR3 sequence (DNA): TGCAGTGCTAGGGACAGGAACACCGGGGAGCTGTTTTTT. This gives the protein CSARDRNTGELFF.

This clonotype was picked up a small number of times. This rearrangement joins TRBV7-9 to TRBJ2-1; 10 nucleotides agree with TRBD2. V lost 5 bases, J lost 6 bases, and 13 bases stayed unmatched. Looked up from germline, CDR1 is SEHNR and CDR2 is FQNEAQ (reference sequence). This CDR3 comprises 17 residues. The DNA for the CDR3 is TGTGCCAGCAGCGCCCACCTAGCGGGAGAAGTAAGCAATGAGCAGTTCTTC. Amino acid sequence: CASSAHLAGEVSNEQFF.

This clonotype appeared many times. This chain links TRBV4-3 with TRBJ1-3; D unclear. With 0 bases removed from V and 4 bases from J, the gap between germline ends came to 7 bases. Germline V gives CDR1 LGHNA, CDR2 YSLEER. CDR3 length: 14 residues. CDR3 bases: TGCGCCAGCAGCCAAGATTGGCGGGGAAACACCATATATTTT. Its protein is CASSQDWRGNTIYF.

The chain couples TRBV27 to TRBJ1-1; tentatively, D is TRBD1 (5 bases). Germline values: CDR1 MNHEY, CDR2 SMNVEV (reference sequence). The CDR3 has 15 residues. Trimming left V 9 bases short and J 1 base short, with 18 bases between. CDR3 region: CASSWGDIGNTEAFF. CDR3 bases: TGTGCCAGTTCCTGGGGGGATATAGGGAACACTGAAGCTTTCTTT.

This clonotype has just a few counts. This chain links TRBV4-3 with TRBJ1-4; D remains unclear. V was shortened by 0 bases and J by 7 bases, with 21 bases between the two germline ends. This CDR3 region has 18 residues. The V gene's germline CDR1 is LGHNA and CDR2 YSLEER. The chain's CDR3 is CASSQDPDWGGQGEKLFF. The CDR3 DNA reads as TGCGCCAGCAGCCAAGACCCAGACTGGGGTGGTCAAGGTGAAAAACTGTTTTTT.

V is TRBV4-3 and J is TRBJ1-1; D gene ambiguous. Germline lookup yields CDR1 LGHNA and CDR2 YSLEER. Trimming stripped 1 base from V and 4 bases from J, with 16 bases between. The CDR3 loop spans 16 amino acids. The CDR3 loop is CASSQGSGMVSTEAFF. CDR3 nucleotide sequence: TGCGCCAGCAGCCAAGGGTCGGGGATGGTGAGCACTGAAGCTTTCTTT.

There are a few counts of this clonotype. The CDR3 protein is CASSLDLTGGEAFF. CDR3 DNA: TGCGCCAGCAGCTTGGATTTGACAGGGGGAGAAGCTTTCTTT. The chain has TRBV5-1 and TRBJ1-1, with 9 bases lining up with TRBD1. In germline, CDR1 is SGHRS, CDR2 YFSETQ. The CDR3 consists of 14 residues. The V and J ends lost 0 bases and 8 bases, in that order; junction bases with no gene match: 5.

The chain employs TRBV4-1 and TRBJ2-7; the D gene is possibly TRBD2 (6 bases). CDR1 MGHRA and CDR2 YSYEKL come from the germline V gene. This CDR3 is 16 amino acids long. V lost 5 bases to trimming and J lost 0 bases, with 17 bases between them. This chain's CDR3 is CASSSKTGLASYEQYF. The CDR3 coding sequence is TGCGCCAGCAGCTCGAAGACGGGACTGGCCTCCTACGAGCAGTACTTC.

The chain carries TRBV4-3 and TRBJ2-3, with a weak D call TRBD1 (6 bases). V shed 4 bases and J shed 2 bases, with 16 bases lying between them. The length of the CDR3 is 16 residues. Germline CDR1 and CDR2: LGHNA and YSLEER. CDR3 nucleotide sequence: TGCGCCAGCAGCCCCCGGACAGACAGATACACAGATACGCAGTATTTT. Translating it yields CASSPRTDRYTDTQYF.

The chain is built from TRBV20-1 and TRBJ2-7, with D perhaps given as TRBD1 or TRBD2 (5 bases each). The CDR3 has 14 amino acids. Per the germline V gene, CDR1 is DFQATT and CDR2 is SNEGSKA (reference sequence). V was pared by 4 bases and J by 2 bases, with 15 bases between. CDR3 sequence: CSATDGTVTYEQYF. CDR3 sequence (DNA): TGCAGTGCTACCGACGGGACGGTTACCTACGAGCAGTACTTC.

The V call is TRBV12-3 or TRBV12-4, the J call TRBJ2-3, with 8 bases lining up with TRBD1. V trimming: 4 bases; J trimming: 11 bases; junction bases outside the gene matches: 8. The CDR3 has 13 residues. The CDR3 sequence is CASSSDRAGGQYF. The CDR3, as DNA: TGTGCCAGCAGTTCGGACAGGGCCGGGGGGCAGTATTTT.

This clonotype was detected many times. This chain connects TRBV28 to TRBJ1-1, with D maybe TRBD1 (5 bases). This CDR3 has 14 amino acids. Germline CDR1 MDHEN, CDR2 SYDVKM. Trimming took 7 bases from V and 2 from J, leaving 14 bases between them. The CDR3 reads CASILGDPNTEAFF. The CDR3 DNA sequence: TGTGCCAGCATCCTGGGGGACCCCAACACTGAAGCTTTCTTT.

The chain has TRBV4-3 and TRBJ2-7, with 7 bases identical to TRBD1. Per the germline V gene, CDR1 is LGHNA and CDR2 is YSLEER. There are 14 residues in the CDR3. Trimming took 4 bases from V and 6 from J; bases not matched to a gene: 9. For the CDR3, the DNA is TGCGCCAGCAGCCCGGGGACAGCCCTCGGCGAGCAGTACTTC. Its protein is CASSPGTALGEQYF.

The sample holds many counts of this clonotype. The genes are TRBV5-1 and TRBJ2-1, with 9 bases matching TRBD2. V shed 3 bases and J 2 bases; nucleotides not matched to a gene: 6. CDR3 length: 16 residues. Germline assignment: CDR1 SGHRS and CDR2 YFSETQ. CDR3 loop: CASSSSRTSAYNEQFF. As DNA, the CDR3 is TGCGCCAGCAGCTCCTCTAGGACTAGCGCCTACAATGAGCAGTTCTTC.

This clonotype was recorded a few times. The V call is TRBV4-2, the J call TRBJ1-2; no clear D gene. The CDR3 sequence is 16 residues long. Trimming shortened V by 7 bases and J by 0 bases, and 18 bases separated the two germline ends. Germline V CDR1 and CDR2: LGHNA, YNFKEQ. The CDR3 sequence: CASTWVGLQANYGYTF. In nucleotides, the CDR3 is TGTGCCAGCACCTGGGTTGGGCTGCAAGCTAACTATGGCTACACCTTC.

A word on this clonotype: Compared with germline, one end of the junction differs, possibly owing to a read error. The chain carries TRBV7-6 and TRBJ2-1; D is ambiguous. The germline gives CDR1 SGHVS, CDR2 FNYEAQ. The CDR3 is 14 residues long. The CDR3 coding sequence is TGTGCCAGCAGCTTATTCGTAGGCAACAATGAGCAGCTCTTC. Its translation: CASSLFVGNNEQLF.

The chain couples TRBV14 to TRBJ2-1, with D perhaps given as TRBD1 or TRBD2 (6 bases each). The germline gives CDR1 SGHDN, CDR2 FVKESK. The CDR3 has 18 amino acids. V lost 4 bases, J lost 3 bases, and 22 bases lay in between. Written as DNA, the CDR3 is TGTGCCAGCAGCCGCCCCGCGGTCGGGGGCCCCATCTACAATGAGCAGTTCTTC. It yields the protein CASSRPAVGGPIYNEQFF.

This clonotype was observed a few times. The rearrangement uses TRBV4-3 and TRBJ2-3; 11 positions match TRBD2. CDR1 is LGHNA and CDR2 is YSLEER in the germline V gene. V gave up 4 bases and J gave up 2 bases; unmatched junction bases: 8. CDR3 length: 17 amino acids. The CDR3 here is CASSRTTSGEITDTQYF. The CDR3 DNA reads as TGCGCCAGCAGCCGCACGACTAGCGGGGAAATCACAGATACGCAGTATTTT.

This clonotype was counted many times. V is TRBV7-6 and J is TRBJ1-4; weak D call: TRBD1 (5 bases). V lost 3 bases, J lost 4 bases, and 12 bases lay in between. The length of the CDR3 is 15 residues. Germline values: CDR1 SGHVS, CDR2 FNYEAQ. The CDR3 sequence: CASSLGPGLNEKLFF. For the CDR3, the DNA is TGTGCCAGCAGCTTGGGGCCCGGTCTTAATGAAAAACTGTTTTTT.

The V and J genes are TRBV14 and TRBJ2-3, with a tentative D call TRBD2 (5 bases). Germline CDR1 SGHDN, CDR2 FVKESK. The germline V and J ends were trimmed by 3 bases and 6 bases, with 10 bases remaining between them. This CDR3 comprises 13 residues. For the CDR3, the DNA is TGTGCCAGCAGCCAGAGGGTACGGGATACGCAGTATTTT. Residues: CASSQRVRDTQYF.

This clonotype was seen more than once but under ten times. The chain is built from TRBV5-1 and TRBJ2-7; weak D call: TRBD2 (5 bases). CDR1 SGHRS and CDR2 YFSETQ come from the germline V gene. Trimming removed 2 bases at V and 0 bases at J, with 9 bases between. The CDR3 spans 14 residues. CDR3 amino acids: CASSFAGPSYEQYF. The CDR3 nucleotides read TGCGCCAGCAGCTTTGCGGGCCCCTCCTACGAGCAGTACTTC.

J is TRBJ2-7 and V is TRBV4-3; D unresolved. Germline CDR1 is LGHNA and CDR2 is YSLEER. V lost 3 bases, J lost 0 bases, and 9 bases lay in between. The CDR3 extends over 14 amino acids. The CDR3 sequence: CASSQNAISYEQYF. CDR3 DNA: TGCGCCAGCAGCCAGAATGCGATCTCCTACGAGCAGTACTTC.

The chain employs TRBV10-3 and TRBJ1-1; TRBD1 aligns across 7 bases. With 7 bases clipped from V and 4 bases from J, the junction kept 12 bases outside the gene matches. This CDR3 has 15 amino acids. In germline, CDR1 is ENHRY, CDR2 SYGVKD. The CDR3 sequence: CAITPTGLIGTEAFF. The DNA of the CDR3 is TGTGCCATCACCCCGACAGGGCTAATTGGCACTGAAGCTTTCTTT.

This clonotype was observed at least ten times. The V gene is TRBV5-1, the J gene TRBJ2-2; no clear D gene. This CDR3 comprises 14 residues. V was pared by 4 bases and J by 1 base, with 8 bases between. Germline loops: CDR1 SGHRS, CDR2 YFSETQ. In DNA form, the CDR3 reads TGCGCCAGCAGCGTTGCAGGGAACACCGGGGAGCTGTTTTTT. This gives the protein CASSVAGNTGELFF.

V gene TRBV29-1 combines with J gene TRBJ2-7; TRBD1 aligns across 8 bases. Germline values: CDR1 SQVTM, CDR2 ANQGSEA. The V segment lost 6 bases and the J segment 4 bases; nucleotides outside the gene matches: 14. The CDR3 has 15 residues. The CDR3 reads CSVHTGTGESYEQYF. The CDR3 nucleotides read TGCAGCGTACACACAGGGACAGGAGAGAGTTACGAGCAGTACTTC.

The chain recombines TRBV2 with TRBJ2-3, with D possibly being TRBD2 (6 bases). Germline CDR1 and CDR2: SNHLY and FYNNEI. V was shortened by 1 base and J by 6 bases, with 17 bases between the two germline ends. The CDR3 length is 16 residues. CDR3 loop: CASSEDRDLASDTQYF. In DNA form, the CDR3 reads TGTGCCAGCAGTGAAGACCGGGATCTAGCGTCCGATACGCAGTATTTT.

This clonotype appeared many times. J is TRBJ2-7 and V is TRBV11-2, with 10 positions matching TRBD2. The CDR3 runs to 15 residues. Germline V gene lookup returns CDR1 SGHAT and CDR2 FQNNGV. V lost 1 base and J lost 4; bases outside the gene matches: 4. CDR3 region: CASSLGLAGLYEQYF. The CDR3 DNA reads TGTGCCAGCAGCTTAGGACTAGCGGGCCTTTACGAGCAGTACTTC.

This clonotype has more than one count but fewer than ten. The chain recombines TRBV15 with TRBJ2-3; 13 nucleotides match TRBD2. The CDR3 sequence is 15 residues long. Trimming cost V 4 bases and J 8 bases; bases outside gene matches: 6. Per the germline V gene, CDR1 is LNHNV and CDR2 is YYDKDF (reference sequence). The CDR3 region has the DNA TGTGCCACCAGCACCCCCGGACTAGCGGGAGTTACGCAGTATTTT. This sequence encodes CATSTPGLAGVTQYF. Based on the CDR3 plus reference TRBV15 and TRBJ2-3, the full variable domain is DAMVIQNPRYQVTQFGKPVTLSCSQTLNHNVMYWYQQKSSQAPKLLFHYYDKDFNNEADTPDNFQSRRPNTSFCFLDIRSPGLGDTAMYLCATSTPGLAGVTQYFGPGTRLTVL.

The J gene is TRBJ1-1, the V gene TRBV2, with D possibly TRBD1 on 6 matching bases. This CDR3 comprises 14 residues. CDR1 and CDR2 (germline): SNHLY, FYNNEI. Trimming removed 2 bases from V and 7 bases from J, with 14 bases in between. The CDR3 DNA is TGTGCCAGCAGTGAATCCTGGGGGGGCTTTGAAGCTTTCTTT. This translates into CASSESWGGFEAFF.